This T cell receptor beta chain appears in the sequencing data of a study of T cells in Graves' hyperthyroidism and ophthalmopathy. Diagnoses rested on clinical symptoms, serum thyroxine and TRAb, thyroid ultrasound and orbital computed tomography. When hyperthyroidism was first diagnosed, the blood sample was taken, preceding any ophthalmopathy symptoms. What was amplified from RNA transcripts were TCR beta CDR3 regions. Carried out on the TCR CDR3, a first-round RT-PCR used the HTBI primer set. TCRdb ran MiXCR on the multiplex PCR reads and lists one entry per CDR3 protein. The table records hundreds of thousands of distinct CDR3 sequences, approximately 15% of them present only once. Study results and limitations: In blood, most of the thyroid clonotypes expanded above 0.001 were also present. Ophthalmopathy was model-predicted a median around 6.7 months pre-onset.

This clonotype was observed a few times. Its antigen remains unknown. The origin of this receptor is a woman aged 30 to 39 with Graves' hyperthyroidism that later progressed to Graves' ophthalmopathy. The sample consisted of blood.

CDR3 amino acids: CATSDPGTALQETQYF. For the CDR3, the DNA is TGTGCCACCAGTGATCCTGGGACGGCTCTCCAAGAGACCCAGTACTTC. This chain joins TRBV24-1 and TRBJ2-5, with D perhaps given as TRBD1 or TRBD2 (5 bases each). The germline CDR1 and CDR2 sequences are KGHDR and SFDVKD. The CDR3 sequence is 16 residues long. V was trimmed by 3 bases and J by 1 base, leaving 14 bases between them.